This T cell receptor (beta chain) comes out of a study of CD8+ T cells in alopecia areata. Study-wide results and caveats: Possibly as an HLA-related effect, TCR sharing across patients appeared less clear than in mice.

Sequencing used cDNA as its template, made by extracting RNA and reverse transcribing it. Data came from immunoSEQ multiplex PCR; TCRdb stores just in-frame clones and leaves some out. The sample yields approximately 180,000 clones, roughly 63% seen once. With 7 bases clipped from V and 8 bases from J, the junction kept 11 bases outside the gene matches. CDR1 is SNHLY, CDR2 FYNNEI, per germline. This CDR3 has 14 amino acids. This sample's treatment: oral pan-JAK inhibitor, 5-10 mg twice daily. As concerns this clone: As yet, its antigen is unknown.

Sequenced material: CD4+ T cells sorted from blood, taken at approximately week 60, from a patient treated with tofacitinib. The clonotype originates from a human donor with alopecia areata. J is TRBJ1-2 and V is TRBV2; TRBD1 aligns across 9 bases. CDR3 amino acids: CASTESGTGSGYTF. The CDR3 DNA sequence: TGTGCCAGCACGGAGTCAGGGACAGGGAGCGGCTACACCTTC.